This TCR beta chain was captured in a study of cytomegalovirus exposure and HLA in healthy donors. Study background: The study's early data release held about 85 million unique TCRs from HLA-typed donors.

Amplification used 60 Vbeta primers and 13 Jbeta primers. The repertoire was sequenced with immunoSEQ multiplex PCR; TCRdb's copy has only in-frame clones and lacks some. The sample gives 150,000 to 200,000 clones, 70% to 90% of which show up once; roughly 0.75% is in the top ten. This CDR3 contains 16 residues. This chain uses TRBV21-1 with TRBJ2-5; the D call TRBD1 from the table was never checked on the DNA. TRBV21-1 is a pseudogene. Material: PBMCs. The clonotype comes from a woman between 18 and 29 years old in good health and CMV-seronegative. The CDR3 region has the DNA TGTGCCAGCACTTACCAAGGGGGACAGGGGATTGAGACCCAGTACTTC. Amino acid sequence: CASTYQGGQGIETQYF.